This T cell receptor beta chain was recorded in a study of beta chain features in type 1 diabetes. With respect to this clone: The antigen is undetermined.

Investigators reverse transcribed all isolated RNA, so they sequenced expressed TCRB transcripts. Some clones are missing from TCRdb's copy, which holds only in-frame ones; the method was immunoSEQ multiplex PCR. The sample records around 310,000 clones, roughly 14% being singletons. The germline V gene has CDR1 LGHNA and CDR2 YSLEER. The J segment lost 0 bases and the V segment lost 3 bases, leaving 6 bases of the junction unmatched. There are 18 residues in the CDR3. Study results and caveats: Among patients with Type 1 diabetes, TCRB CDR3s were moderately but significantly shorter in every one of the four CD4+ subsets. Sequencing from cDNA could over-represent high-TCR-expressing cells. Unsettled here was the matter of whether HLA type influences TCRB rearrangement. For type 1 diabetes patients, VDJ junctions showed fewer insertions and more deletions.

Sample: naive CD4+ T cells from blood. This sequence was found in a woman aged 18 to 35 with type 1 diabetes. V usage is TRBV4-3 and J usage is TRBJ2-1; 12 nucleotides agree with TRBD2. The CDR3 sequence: CASSHPTSGRPSYNEQFF. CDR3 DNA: TGCGCCAGCAGCCATCCCACTAGCGGGAGGCCCTCCTACAATGAGCAGTTCTTC.